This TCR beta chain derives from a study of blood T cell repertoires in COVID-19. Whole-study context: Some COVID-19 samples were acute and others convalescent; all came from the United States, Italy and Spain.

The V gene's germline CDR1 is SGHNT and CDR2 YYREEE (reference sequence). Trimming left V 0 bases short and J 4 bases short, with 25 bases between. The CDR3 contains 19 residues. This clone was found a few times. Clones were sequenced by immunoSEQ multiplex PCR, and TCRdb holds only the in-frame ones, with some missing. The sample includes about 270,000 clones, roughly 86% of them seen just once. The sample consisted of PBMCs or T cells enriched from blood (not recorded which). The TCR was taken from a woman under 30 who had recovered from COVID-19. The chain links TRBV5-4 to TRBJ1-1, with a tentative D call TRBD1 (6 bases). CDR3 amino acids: CASSLGTQGSDVWATEAFF. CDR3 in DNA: TGTGCCAGCAGCTTGGGAACACAGGGAAGTGATGTATGGGCCACTGAAGCTTTCTTT.